A single sample gave rise to the 13 T cell receptor beta chains below, sequenced in a study of shared clonotypes between healthy human individuals. TCRdb keeps only in-frame clones here, not all; method: immunoSEQ multiplex PCR. The sample consists of about 1.5 million clones, roughly 96% of them appearing once. The sample taken for sequencing was naive CD4+ T cells sorted from blood. Subset reported: CD45RA+ positively selected. Receptors originate from a man younger than 40 in good health.

V is TRBV6-1 and J is TRBJ2-5; the match to TRBD1 covers 8 bases. The germline V gene encodes CDR1 MNHNS and CDR2 SASEGT. J lost 4 bases, V lost 8 bases, and 9 bases had no gene match. The CDR3 is 14 amino acids. The chain's CDR3 is CASQDRGGGETQYF. Written as DNA, the CDR3 is TGTGCCAGCCAAGACAGGGGTGGAGGAGAGACCCAGTACTTC.

This clone was found once. V is TRBV6-5 and J is TRBJ2-5; TRBD2 matches at 14 bases. The junction had 5 bases not matched to a gene; V was cut back by 6 bases and J by 5 bases. Germline V CDR1 and CDR2: MNHEY, SVGAGI. The CDR3 totals 15 residues. CDR3 in amino acids: CASRTSGRAGETQYF. The CDR3 DNA sequence: TGTGCCAGCAGGACTAGCGGGAGGGCCGGTGAGACCCAGTACTTC.

The V gene is TRBV5-5, the J gene TRBJ1-2, with D perhaps TRBD1 (5 bases). V lost 4 bases to trimming and J lost 5 bases, with 15 bases between them. There are 14 residues in the CDR3. Germline CDR1 is SGHKS and CDR2 is YYEKEE (reference sequence). This CDR3 reads CASSPPGRAYGYTF. In nucleotides, the CDR3 is TGTGCCAGCAGCCCCCCAGGGAGAGCTTATGGCTACACCTTC.

This clone was seen only once. This sequence joins TRBV28 and TRBJ1-5; TRBD1 might be the D (5 bases). The ends were cut back, 8 bases at V and 3 bases at J, with 17 bases in the middle. This CDR3 region has 15 residues. The V gene's germline CDR1 is MDHEN and CDR2 SYDVKM. Written as DNA, the CDR3 is TGTGCCAGCCGCCTCCACACAGGATACAATCAGCCCCAGCATTTT. As protein: CASRLHTGYNQPQHF.

This clone was observed once. The chain joins TRBV6-5 to TRBJ2-1; 9 bases line up with TRBD1. V gave up 6 bases and J gave up 7 bases; unmatched junction bases: 10. The CDR3 length is 15 residues. Germline V gene data show CDR1 as MNHEY and CDR2 as SVGAGI. CDR3 amino acids: CASSRPGTGLNEQFF. The DNA for the CDR3 is TGTGCCAGCAGCCGACCCGGGACAGGGTTAAATGAGCAGTTCTTC.

The chain carries TRBV19 and TRBJ1-5; TRBD1 might be the D (6 bases). CDR1 LNHDA and CDR2 SQIVND come from the germline V gene (reference sequence). CDR3 length: 15 residues. V lost 9 bases and J lost 3, with 18 bases in between. CDR3 amino acids: CASTSGGAANQPQHF. The CDR3 bases are TGTGCCAGCACCTCGGGGGGGGCTGCCAATCAGCCCCAGCATTTT.

This clone was recorded only once. This chain uses TRBV7-9 with TRBJ1-5; 10 bases match TRBD1. This CDR3 is built from 17 residues. V gave up 5 bases and J gave up 0 bases; unmatched junction bases: 7. Germline-derived CDR1 and CDR2 are SEHNR and FQNEAQ (reference sequence). CDR3 protein: CASSTDRGGRSNQPQHF. The CDR3 nucleotides are TGTGCCAGCAGCACGGACAGGGGGGGGCGTAGCAATCAGCCCCAGCATTTT.

The chain uses TRBV15 and TRBJ2-1; TRBD2 matches at 11 bases. CDR1 LNHNV and CDR2 YYDKDF come from the germline V gene (reference sequence). The CDR3 covers 17 residues. V trimming: 2 bases; J trimming: 9 bases; junction bases outside the gene matches: 12. CDR3 DNA: TGTGCCACCAGCAGACCAGACTCGACTAGCGGGAAAGGTGAGCAGTTCTTC. Its translation is CATSRPDSTSGKGEQFF.

The CDR3 region has the DNA TGTGCCTGGAGTCCCCACCGGCTCGGCCAGAACTACGAGCAGTACTTC. Its protein product is CAWSPHRLGQNYEQYF. This chain links TRBV30 with TRBJ2-7; the D is unclear. The length of the CDR3 is 16 residues. Germline CDR1 and CDR2: GTSNPN and SVGIG (reference sequence). V was clipped by 2 bases and J by 3 bases, with 20 bases between them.

This chain uses TRBV11-2 with TRBJ1-2; 8 bases map to TRBD1. Germline lookup yields CDR1 SGHAT and CDR2 FQNNGV. The trim removed 4 bases at V and 4 bases at J, leaving 2 bases unmatched. This CDR3 is built from 13 residues. The CDR3 DNA is TGTGCCAGCAGCTCAGGGGGCGGCTATGGCTACACCTTC. Translating gives CASSSGGGYGYTF.

This clone was seen once. The chain links TRBV9 to TRBJ2-7; weak D call: TRBD2 (6 bases). V lost 0 bases to trimming and J lost 4 bases, with 14 bases between them. This CDR3 is built from 15 residues. In germline, CDR1 is SGDLS, CDR2 YYNGEE. The CDR3 DNA reads TGTGCCAGCAGCGTAGACGGGGGAGTGAAATACGAGCAGTACTTC. Translated: CASSVDGGVKYEQYF. The full variable domain, rest sourced from reference TRBV9 and TRBJ2-7, is DSGVTQTPKHLITATGQRVTLRCSPRSGDLSVYWYQQSLDQGLQFLIQYYNGEERAKGNILERFSAQQFPDLHSELNLSSLELGDSALYFCASSVDGGVKYEQYFGPGTRLTVT.

This chain links TRBV29-1 with TRBJ2-2; 8 nucleotides line up with TRBD2. The CDR3 sequence is 15 residues long. Germline lookup yields CDR1 SQVTM and CDR2 ANQGSEA. J lost 7 bases, V lost 0 bases, and 7 bases had no gene match. Here the CDR3 reads CSVEEQREKGGELFF. The DNA for the CDR3 is TGCAGCGTTGAAGAGCAGCGGGAGAAAGGCGGGGAGCTGTTTTTT.

About this clone: Relative to the germline gene, one junction end is altered; a read error may explain this. CDR3: CASNLSPANNEQFF. As DNA, the CDR3 is TGTGCCAGCAACTTATCCCCAGCCAACAATGAGCAGTTCTTC. V and J are TRBV7-3 and TRBJ2-1; no firm D call. CDR1 and CDR2 from the germline V gene are SGHTA and FQGTGA. The length of the CDR3 is 14 residues.